The 2 T cell receptor beta chains below come from one sample, sequenced in a study of T cell responses to AZD1222 COVID-19 vaccine. Profiling relied on immunoSEQ multiplex PCR, and the TCRdb table lists in-frame clones only, not all of them. The repertoire holds 150,000 to 200,000 clones, about 92% seen once, with 3% to 5% in the top ten. This specimen consisted of peripheral blood, obtained on day 0 of AZD1222 vaccination. The receptors come from an adult in good health.

The chain couples TRBV27 to TRBJ1-1, with a weak D call TRBD1 (5 bases). V was trimmed by 2 bases and J by 1 base, leaving 17 bases between them. This CDR3 region has 17 residues. Germline CDR1 reads MNHEY; CDR2 reads SMNVEV (reference sequence). CDR3 nucleotide sequence: TGTGCCAGCAGTTTAAGGTGGATGGGACGGACGAACACTGAAGCTTTCTTT. This sequence encodes CASSLRWMGRTNTEAFF.

The rearrangement links TRBV19 to TRBJ1-5, with 9 nucleotides matching TRBD1. Per germline, CDR1 LNHDA and CDR2 SQIVND (reference sequence). The trim removed 2 bases at V and 2 bases at J, leaving 7 bases unmatched. This CDR3 region has 17 residues. The CDR3 region is CASSILGQGFRNQPQHF. CDR3 in DNA: TGTGCCAGTAGTATATTGGGACAGGGTTTTCGCAATCAGCCCCAGCATTTT.